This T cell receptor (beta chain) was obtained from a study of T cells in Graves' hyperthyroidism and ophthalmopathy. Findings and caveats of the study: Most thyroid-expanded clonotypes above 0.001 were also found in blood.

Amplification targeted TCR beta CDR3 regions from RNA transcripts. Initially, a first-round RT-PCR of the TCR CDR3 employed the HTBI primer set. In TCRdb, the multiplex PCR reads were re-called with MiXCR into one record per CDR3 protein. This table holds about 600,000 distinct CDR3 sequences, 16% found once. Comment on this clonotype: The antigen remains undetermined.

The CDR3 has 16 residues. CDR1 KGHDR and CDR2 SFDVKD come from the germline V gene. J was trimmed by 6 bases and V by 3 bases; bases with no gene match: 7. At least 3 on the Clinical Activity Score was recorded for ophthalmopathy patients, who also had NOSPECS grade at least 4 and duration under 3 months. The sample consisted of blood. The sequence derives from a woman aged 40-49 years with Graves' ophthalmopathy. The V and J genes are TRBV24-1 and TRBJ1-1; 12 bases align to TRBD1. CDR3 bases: TGTGCCACCAGTGATACCGGGACAGGGGGCTCCGCTGAAGCTTTCTTT. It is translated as CATSDTGTGGSAEAFF.